The rows below give T cell receptor beta chains drawn from one sample of a study of blood T cell repertoires in COVID-19. Generated by immunoSEQ multiplex PCR, the TCRdb table keeps only in-frame clones and is missing some. This table holds roughly 300,000 clones, 87% found once. The sequenced sample consisted of PBMCs or T cells enriched from blood (not recorded which). All receptors derive from a woman aged 25 to 45 who had recovered from COVID-19. Both conserved end residues are part of each CDR3. Fields, in order: V gene, J gene, clone size, D gene, CDR3 protein, CDR3 DNA. A D gene is named only where the DNA matches it firmly. Expanded clones get a size class; other rows say once, few or many, or leave the size out.

V: TRBV7-9
J: TRBJ2-1
size: .
D: .
CDR3: CASSLTLGGTYNEQFF
DNA: TGTGCCAGCAGCTTAACTCTGGGGGGAACCTACAATGAGCAGTTCTTC

V: TRBV29-1
J: TRBJ1-5
size: .
D: .
CDR3: CSVAENSNQPQHF
DNA: TGCAGCGTCGCGGAGAATAGCAATCAGCCCCAGCATTTT

V: TRBV5-1
J: TRBJ1-3
size: .
D: TRBD1
CDR3: CASSLDRVSGNTIYF
DNA: TGCGCCAGCAGCTTAGACAGGGTCTCTGGAAACACCATATATTTT

V: TRBV5-6
J: TRBJ2-2
size: .
D: .
CDR3: CASSLVGNTGELFF
DNA: TGTGCCAGCAGCTTGGTCGGGAACACCGGGGAGCTGTTTTTT

V: TRBV15
J: TRBJ2-7
size: .
D: TRBD1
CDR3: CATRSLRQGSGWGEQYF
DNA: TGTGCCACCCGTTCTCTACGACAGGGATCCGGTTGGGGGGAGCAGTACTTC

V: TRBV2
J: TRBJ2-5
size: .
D: .
CDR3: CASSLLASWETQYF
DNA: TGTGCCAGCAGTCTGCTGGCTAGCTGGGAGACCCAGTACTTC

V: TRBV28
J: TRBJ1-6
size: .
D: .
CDR3: CASNTRGYNSPLHF
DNA: TGTGCCAGCAACACGCGGGGATATAATTCACCCCTCCACTTT

V: TRBV21-1
J: TRBJ1-1
size: .
D: .
CDR3: CASSKVSDRGRNGVNTEAFF
DNA: TGTGCCAGCAGCAAAGTGAGCGACAGGGGGCGAAATGGGGTGAACACTGAAGCTTTCTTT

V: TRBV12-5
J: TRBJ1-2
size: .
D: TRBD1
CDR3: CASGSWTGLGYGYTF
DNA: TGTGCTAGTGGTTCCTGGACAGGGCTGGGTTACGGCTACACCTTC

V: TRBV10-1
J: TRBJ2-7
size: .
D: .
CDR3: CASSRGAAGEQYF
DNA: TGCGCCAGCAGTCGGGGGGCCGCCGGCGAGCAGTACTTC

V: TRBV24-1
J: TRBJ2-1
size: .
D: TRBD2
CDR3: CATSEVAGGTSYNEQFF
DNA: TGTGCCACCAGTGAAGTAGCGGGGGGAACCTCCTACAATGAGCAGTTCTTC

V: TRBV30
J: TRBJ2-3
size: .
D: TRBD2
CDR3: CAWSGAGGPTDTQYF
DNA: TGTGCCTGGAGTGGAGCGGGGGGGCCGACAGATACGCAGTATTTT

V: TRBV5-1
J: TRBJ2-2
size: .
D: TRBD2
CDR3: CASSLNSGATGELFF
DNA: TGCGCCAGCAGCTTGAATAGCGGGGCCACCGGGGAGCTGTTTTTT

V: TRBV7-2
J: TRBJ2-3
size: once
D: TRBD2
CDR3: CASSLRTSGSDTQYF
DNA: TGTGCCAGCAGCTTAAGGACTAGCGGTTCAGATACGCAGTATTTT

V: TRBV5-8
J: TRBJ2-7
size: .
D: TRBD1
CDR3: CASSLEGRGLDEQYF
DNA: TGTGCCAGCAGCTTGGAGGGCAGGGGGCTGGACGAGCAGTACTTC

V: TRBV20-1
J: TRBJ1-2
size: few
D: TRBD1
CDR3: CSASRTGEGETF
DNA: TGCAGTGCTAGTAGAACAGGGGAAGGTGAAACCTTC

V: TRBV12-3/TRBV12-4
J: TRBJ1-6
size: .
D: .
CDR3: CASSRPGRSPLHF
DNA: TGTGCCAGCAGTAGGCCGGGAAGGTCACCCCTCCACTTT

V: TRBV7-2
J: TRBJ2-7
size: .
D: .
CDR3: CASSPPTPYEQYF
DNA: TGTGCCAGCAGCCCTCCTACTCCCTACGAGCAGTACTTC

V: TRBV2
J: TRBJ1-2
size: .
D: .
CDR3: CASTAGRGDYGYTF
DNA: TGTGCCAGCACCGCGGGACGGGGGGACTATGGCTACACCTTC

V: TRBV10-2
J: TRBJ1-5
size: .
D: .
CDR3: CASSDRRSNQPQHF
DNA: TGCGCCAGCAGTGACAGGAGGAGCAATCAGCCCCAGCATTTT

V: TRBV24-1
J: TRBJ1-2
size: .
D: .
CDR3: CATSDPLGAGLPLSF
DNA: TGTGCCACCAGTGATCCCTTGGGGGCCGGACTCCCTTTGTCCTTC

V: TRBV6-5
J: TRBJ2-7
size: once
D: .
CDR3: CASRRGNEQYF
DNA: TGTGCCAGCCGTAGGGGGAACGAGCAGTACTTC

V: TRBV9
J: TRBJ2-3
size: once
D: TRBD1
CDR3: CASSSRWGQGGTDTQYF
DNA: TGTGCCAGCAGCTCTCGGTGGGGGCAGGGGGGCACAGATACGCAGTATTTT

V: TRBV5-1
J: TRBJ2-7
size: .
D: TRBD2
CDR3: CASTGRDGGAGEQYF
DNA: TGCGCCAGCACGGGTAGAGACGGGGGGGCCGGCGAGCAGTACTTC

V: TRBV24-1
J: TRBJ1-1
size: .
D: TRBD1
CDR3: CATSGQGTEAFF
DNA: TGTGCCACCAGTGGACAGGGGACTGAAGCTTTCTTT

V: TRBV6-5
J: TRBJ1-6
size: .
D: TRBD1
CDR3: CASNLAGGSPLHF
DNA: TGTGCCAGCAACTTGGCAGGGGGTTCACCCCTCCACTTT

V: TRBV3-1/TRBV3-2
J: TRBJ2-3
size: .
D: .
CDR3: CASSQAQGTDTQYF
DNA: TGTGCCAGCAGCCAAGCACAGGGCACAGATACGCAGTATTTT

V: TRBV28
J: TRBJ2-7
size: .
D: TRBD1
CDR3: CASSSGQEYEQYF
DNA: TGTGCCAGCAGTTCTGGACAGGAGTACGAGCAGTACTTC

V: TRBV7-8
J: TRBJ1-2
size: .
D: .
CDR3: CASSLQGNNYGYTF
DNA: TGTGCCAGCAGCCTACAGGGAAACAACTATGGCTACACCTTC

V: TRBV24-1
J: TRBJ2-7
size: .
D: .
CDR3: CATIRRGAGEQYF
DNA: TGTGCCACCATAAGGCGCGGGGCGGGCGAGCAGTACTTC

V: TRBV28
J: TRBJ2-3
size: once
D: .
CDR3: CASSLLSTRESTDTQYF
DNA: TGTGCCAGCAGTTTACTAAGCACCCGGGAAAGCACAGATACGCAGTATTTT

V: TRBV15
J: TRBJ1-5
size: .
D: .
CDR3: CATSPDARERMSAQHF
DNA: TGTGCCACCAGCCCAGATGCGCGGGAGAGAATGTCAGCCCAGCATTTT

V: TRBV18
J: TRBJ1-5
size: .
D: TRBD1
CDR3: CASSPETGEWQPQHF
DNA: TGTGCCAGCTCACCAGAGACAGGGGAGTGGCAGCCCCAGCATTTT

V: TRBV12-3/TRBV12-4
J: TRBJ2-5
size: .
D: TRBD2
CDR3: CASSPREGETQYF
DNA: TGTGCCAGCAGCCCCAGGGAGGGAGAGACCCAGTACTTC

V: TRBV3-1/TRBV3-2
J: TRBJ1-4
size: .
D: .
CDR3: CASSQGQATNEKLFF
DNA: TGTGCCAGCAGCCAAGGACAGGCAACTAATGAAAAACTGTTTTTT

V: TRBV5-1
J: TRBJ2-5
size: .
D: TRBD1
CDR3: CASSLDRGHQETQYF
DNA: TGCGCCAGCAGCTTGGACAGGGGGCACCAAGAGACCCAGTACTTC

V: TRBV19
J: TRBJ1-6
size: .
D: .
CDR3: CASSIAGYGPNSPLHF
DNA: TGTGCCAGTAGTATCGCCGGGTACGGTCCTAATTCACCCCTCCACTTT

V: TRBV7-9
J: TRBJ2-7
size: .
D: .
CDR3: CASSPFQGSYEQYF
DNA: TGTGCCAGCAGCCCCTTCCAGGGTAGCTACGAGCAGTACTTC

V: TRBV27
J: TRBJ1-6
size: once
D: .
CDR3: CASSLPPARVGRSSYNSPLHF
DNA: TGTGCCAGCAGTTTACCCCCCGCCAGGGTTGGCCGAAGCTCCTATAATTCACCCCTCCACTTT

V: TRBV6-4
J: TRBJ1-2
size: .
D: TRBD1
CDR3: CASSSGTGGLDGYTF
DNA: TGTGCCAGCAGCTCCGGGACAGGGGGCTTGGATGGCTACACCTTC

V: TRBV19
J: TRBJ1-5
size: .
D: TRBD1
CDR3: CASQIGQGRGNQPQHF
DNA: TGTGCCAGCCAGATTGGACAGGGAAGGGGCAATCAGCCCCAGCATTTT

V: TRBV2
J: TRBJ2-2
size: few
D: TRBD1
CDR3: CASSEIGQGTGELFF
DNA: TGTGCCAGCAGTGAGATTGGACAGGGTACCGGGGAGCTGTTTTTT

V: TRBV7-2
J: TRBJ2-5
size: once
D: TRBD2
CDR3: CASSYLAGGRSETQYF
DNA: TGTGCCAGCAGCTACTTAGCGGGGGGGCGGTCAGAGACCCAGTACTTC

V: TRBV5-1
J: TRBJ1-1
size: .
D: .
CDR3: CASSPRLRNTEAFF
DNA: TGCGCCAGCAGCCCTAGATTGCGGAACACTGAAGCTTTCTTT

V: TRBV5-1
J: TRBJ2-1
size: .
D: TRBD1
CDR3: CASSWIPGQGDEQFF
DNA: TGCGCCAGCAGCTGGATCCCGGGACAGGGCGATGAGCAGTTCTTC

V: TRBV5-4
J: TRBJ2-3
size: .
D: TRBD2
CDR3: CASSAEGTSGHTDTQYF
DNA: TGTGCCAGCAGCGCCGAAGGGACTAGCGGACACACAGATACGCAGTATTTT

V: TRBV11-2
J: TRBJ1-1
size: .
D: TRBD1
CDR3: CASSSYTGVLNTEAFF
DNA: TGTGCCAGCAGCTCCTATACAGGGGTATTGAACACTGAAGCTTTCTTT

V: TRBV27
J: TRBJ1-5
size: .
D: TRBD1
CDR3: CASSGGRNQPQHF
DNA: TGTGCTTCCTCAGGGGGCCGTAATCAGCCCCAGCATTTT

V: TRBV5-5
J: TRBJ1-2
size: .
D: .
CDR3: CASSLDTVNYGYTF
DNA: TGTGCCAGCAGCTTGGATACAGTAAACTATGGCTACACCTTC

V: TRBV6-6
J: TRBJ2-7
size: .
D: .
CDR3: CASRSGQSYEQYF
DNA: TGTGCCAGCAGATCGGGACAATCCTACGAGCAGTACTTC

V: TRBV6-5
J: TRBJ1-2
size: .
D: .
CDR3: CASRYGEVYGYTF
DNA: TGTGCCAGCAGGTACGGAGAGGTCTATGGCTACACCTTC

V: TRBV3-1/TRBV3-2
J: TRBJ2-7
size: .
D: TRBD2
CDR3: CASSQASGGADEQYF
DNA: TGTGCCAGCAGCCAAGCTAGCGGGGGGGCCGACGAGCAGTACTTC

V: TRBV7-5
J: TRBJ1-4
size: .
D: .
CDR3: CVRSLARQGYEKLFF
DNA: TGTGTCAGAAGCTTAGCGAGACAGGGTTATGAAAAACTGTTTTTT

V: TRBV18
J: TRBJ1-1
size: .
D: TRBD1
CDR3: CASSNRGTEAFF
DNA: TGTGCCAGCTCAAACAGGGGGACTGAAGCTTTCTTT

V: TRBV9
J: TRBJ2-7
size: .
D: .
CDR3: CASSRTSTGYEQYF
DNA: TGTGCCAGCAGCCGTACCTCTACAGGGTACGAGCAGTACTTC

V: TRBV7-9
J: TRBJ2-3
size: .
D: TRBD2
CDR3: CASSLATSGGDTQYF
DNA: TGTGCCAGCAGCTTAGCGACTAGCGGCGGCGATACGCAGTATTTT

V: TRBV6-5
J: TRBJ2-5
size: .
D: .
CDR3: CASSSASEFQETQYF
DNA: TGTGCCAGCAGTTCCGCCTCGGAGTTCCAAGAGACCCAGTACTTC

V: TRBV9
J: TRBJ1-1
size: .
D: TRBD1
CDR3: CASSVEAGDRGSAFF
DNA: TGTGCCAGCAGCGTAGAGGCTGGGGACAGGGGATCTGCTTTCTTT

V: TRBV2
J: TRBJ2-3
size: once
D: .
CDR3: CASKQDSTDTQYF
DNA: TGTGCCAGCAAACAGGATAGCACAGATACGCAGTATTTT

V: TRBV3-1/TRBV3-2
J: TRBJ2-2
size: .
D: .
CDR3: CASSQDGGRANTGELFF
DNA: TGTGCCAGCAGCCAAGATGGGGGCAGGGCGAACACCGGGGAGCTGTTTTTT